This T cell receptor beta chain was sequenced for a study of T-cell memory formation after mild COVID-19. General study points: CM and EM subsets held most contracting CD4+ clones; EMRA held CD8+ ones. Pre-infection memory already had some responding clones, implying cross-reactive memory joined. Confirmation of SARS-CoV-2 specificity was lacking for second-wave clones peaking day 37.

The CDR3 is made up of 15 amino acids. From germline, CDR1 is SGHVS and CDR2 FQNEAQ. The V end was cut by 1 base, the J end by 4 bases, with 13 bases between. TCRdb re-called the 5' RACE reads with MiXCR, one entry per CDR3 protein. The profile covers approximately 480,000 distinct CDR3 sequences, with 18% appearing a single time and around 12% taken by the ten largest. Details on this clonotype: Its target is unknown.

The chain employs TRBV7-8 and TRBJ1-1, with a possible D match to TRBD1 (6 bases). The sequence derives from an adult woman who had mild COVID-19 (a few samples of this study predate the infection). Cell type and time point are not known. Sequencing was carried out using PBMCs or a T cell subset sorted from them (not recorded which). The CDR3 is CASSLDGGRSTEAFF. DNA of the CDR3: TGTGCCAGCAGCTTAGACGGGGGGCGGAGCACTGAAGCTTTCTTT.